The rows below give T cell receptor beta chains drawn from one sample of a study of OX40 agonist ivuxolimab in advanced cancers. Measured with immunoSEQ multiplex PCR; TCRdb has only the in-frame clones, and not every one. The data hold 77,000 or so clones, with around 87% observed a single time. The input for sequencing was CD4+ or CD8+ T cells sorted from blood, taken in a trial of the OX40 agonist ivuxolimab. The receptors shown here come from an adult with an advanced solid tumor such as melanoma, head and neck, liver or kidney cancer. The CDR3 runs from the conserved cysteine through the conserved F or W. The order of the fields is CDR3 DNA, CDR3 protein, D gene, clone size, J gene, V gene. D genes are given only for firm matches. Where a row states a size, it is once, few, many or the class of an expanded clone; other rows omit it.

DNA: TGTGCCAGCAGCCCGCAAGGGACAGGGTTCCATGGCTACACCTTC; CDR3: CASSPQGTGFHGYTF; D: TRBD1; size: NA; J: TRBJ1-2; V: TRBV9
DNA: TGTGCCAGCAAAATCGGGCAGGGAGGACTTGTTCAGGGAAACATTCAGTACTTC; CDR3: CASKIGQGGLVQGNIQYF; D: NA; size: NA; J: TRBJ2-4; V: TRBV11-2
DNA: TGTGCCAGCAGCCCAAGCGAAACCAAAAACATTCAGTACTTC; CDR3: CASSPSETKNIQYF; D: NA; size: NA; J: TRBJ2-4; V: TRBV2
DNA: TGTGCCAGCAGCTCGGGGCTTTTGGGGGAGCAGTACTTC; CDR3: CASSSGLLGEQYF; D: NA; size: NA; J: TRBJ2-7; V: TRBV7-9
DNA: TGTGCCAGCAGTGAAACCCCGGCAGATACGCAGTATTTT; CDR3: CASSETPADTQYF; D: NA; size: NA; J: TRBJ2-3; V: TRBV6-1
DNA: TGTGCCAGCAGACCCCGGACAGGATTAGAGTCACCCCTCCACTTT; CDR3: CASRPRTGLESPLHF; D: TRBD1; size: once; J: TRBJ1-6; V: TRBV7-8
DNA: TGTGCCTGGAGTATCAGCGATACGCAGTATTTT; CDR3: CAWSISDTQYF; D: NA; size: NA; J: TRBJ2-3; V: TRBV30
DNA: TGTGCCAGCTCACCACCAGTTCAGGGGGTCCAATACACTGAAGCTTTCTTT; CDR3: CASSPPVQGVQYTEAFF; D: TRBD1; size: few; J: TRBJ1-1; V: TRBV18
DNA: TGTGCCAGTAGTATCAACGGGTGGAACACTGAAGCTTTCTTT; CDR3: CASSINGWNTEAFF; D: NA; size: NA; J: TRBJ1-1; V: TRBV19
DNA: TGCGCCAGCAGCCCGCAGGCTTCCTTTGGAGGCGAGCAGTACTTC; CDR3: CASSPQASFGGEQYF; D: NA; size: NA; J: TRBJ2-7; V: TRBV5-1
DNA: TGTGCCAGCTCACCAGTATCGGAAGAGACCCAGTACTTC; CDR3: CASSPVSEETQYF; D: NA; size: NA; J: TRBJ2-5; V: TRBV18
DNA: TGTGCCAGCAGCCAAAGGCTTTCGAACACTGAAGCTTTCTTT; CDR3: CASSQRLSNTEAFF; D: NA; size: NA; J: TRBJ1-1; V: TRBV7-2